The 2 T cell receptor beta chains below come from one sample, sequenced in a study of blood T cell repertoires in COVID-19. Generated by immunoSEQ multiplex PCR, the TCRdb table keeps only in-frame clones and is missing some. The sample has 250,000 to 300,000 clones; 70% to 90% are singletons. The sequenced sample consisted of PBMCs or T cells enriched from blood (not recorded which). The receptors originated from a man between 18 and 35 years old who had recovered from COVID-19.

This chain links TRBV27 with TRBJ2-7; 8 nucleotides match TRBD1. The trim removed 5 bases at V and 6 bases at J, leaving 6 bases unmatched. The CDR3 sequence is 13 residues long. In germline, CDR1 is MNHEY, CDR2 SMNVEV (reference sequence). CDR3 loop: CASSQRTGSEQYF. The CDR3 DNA follows: TGTGCCAGCAGTCAGCGGACAGGGAGCGAGCAGTACTTC.

The chain couples TRBV2 to TRBJ1-2; D is uncertain. The V and J ends lost 8 bases and 3 bases respectively, with 13 bases between them. The germline CDR1 and CDR2 sequences are SNHLY and FYNNEI. The CDR3 consists of 13 residues. DNA for the CDR3: TGTGCCAGCCAATTGATCTTAGACTATGGCTACACCTTC. Amino acids: CASQLILDYGYTF. Full variable domain (rest looked up from reference TRBV2 and TRBJ1-2): EPEVTQTPSHQVTQMGQEVILRCVPISNHLYFYWYRQILGQKVEFLVSFYNNEISEKSEIFDDQFSVERPDGSNFTLKIRSTKLEDSAMYFCASQLILDYGYTFGSGTRLTVV.